The 24 T cell receptor beta chains reported below all come from one sample, sequenced in a study of blood T cell repertoires in COVID-19. The method was immunoSEQ multiplex PCR; TCRdb's version includes in-frame clones alone and lacks a portion of them. Here the sample spans approximately 200,000 clones, about 90% being singletons. Source material: PBMCs or T cells enriched from blood (not recorded which). Receptors were obtained from a young man who had recovered from COVID-19.

The J gene is TRBJ2-2, the V gene TRBV7-8, with 10 bases aligning to TRBD2. Germline trimming cut 5 bases from V and 5 bases from J; bases unmatched to any gene: 5. This CDR3 is 15 amino acids long. CDR1 SGHVS and CDR2 FQNEAQ come from the germline V gene. Here the CDR3 DNA reads TGTGCCAGCAGCCCGGCTAGCGGGGGAACCGGGGAGCTGTTTTTT. Its protein product is CASSPASGGTGELFF.

The chain carries TRBV5-8 and TRBJ2-3; D unclear. The CDR3 is made up of 11 amino acids. Between the trimmed V and J ends, which lost 4 bases and 5 bases, there was a span of 5 bases. Germline values: CDR1 SGHTS, CDR2 YDEGEE. The CDR3 protein is CASSPQDTQYF. CDR3 coding DNA: TGTGCCAGCAGCCCACAAGATACGCAGTATTTT.

This clone came up once. CDR3 region: CASPGRGTNYGYTF. CDR3 sequence (DNA): TGTGCCTCTCCGGGACGGGGGACTAACTATGGCTACACCTTC. The rearrangement links TRBV30 to TRBJ1-2; TRBD1 is a possible D gene (5 bases). This CDR3 contains 14 residues. CDR1 GTSNPN and CDR2 SVGIG come from the germline V gene (reference sequence). The V end lost 7 bases, the J end lost 0 bases, and 15 bases lay between the germline ends.

CDR3 coding DNA: TGTGCCAGCAGCCCCCGACTAGCGGGAGTGGAGACCCAGTACTTC. It specifies CASSPRLAGVETQYF. The chain joins TRBV9 to TRBJ2-5, with 12 bases matching TRBD2. Germline V gene sequence: CDR1 SGDLS, CDR2 YYNGEE. After removal of 4 bases from V and 5 bases from J, the junction contained 6 bases not matched to a gene. This CDR3 spans 15 amino acids.

This clone was recorded once. The rearrangement uses TRBV10-3 and TRBJ2-2; D gene unclear. This CDR3 is built from 17 residues. Germline CDR1 and CDR2: ENHRY and SYGVKD. Trimming stripped 0 bases from V and 3 bases from J, with 14 bases between. CDR3 in DNA: TGTGCCATCAGTGAGTCGATTTTTAGGAGAGACACCGGGGAGCTGTTTTTT. Protein product: CAISESIFRRDTGELFF.

Of note for this clone: Germline and junction disagree at one end, which may indicate a read error. This chain links TRBV7-7 with TRBJ2-3, with 12 positions matching TRBD2. The CDR3 has 16 residues. Germline V lookup: CDR1 SSHAT, CDR2 FNYEAQ (reference sequence). CDR3 residues: CASSMGLAGSTDTQYF. DNA for the CDR3: TGTGCTAGCAGCATGGGACTAGCGGGTAGCACAGATACGCAGTATTTT.

The V call is TRBV7-9, the J call TRBJ2-7, with 8 bases fitting TRBD2. Unmatched junction bases numbered 4, after V lost 2 bases and J lost 7 bases. This CDR3 is 13 amino acids long. Germline values: CDR1 SEHNR, CDR2 FQNEAQ (reference sequence). CDR3 in amino acids: CASSLNGREEQYF. In DNA, the CDR3 is TGTGCCAGCAGCTTAAACGGGAGGGAAGAGCAGTACTTC.

The V and J genes are TRBV7-8 and TRBJ2-7, with D perhaps matching TRBD1 (7 bases). The CDR3 is 16 amino acids. Germline assignment: CDR1 SGHVS and CDR2 FQNEAQ. V dropped 1 base and J dropped 1 base, with 14 bases sitting between them. CDR3 residues: CASSLVGQGGSYEQYF. Here the CDR3 DNA reads TGTGCCAGCAGCTTAGTAGGTCAGGGGGGATCCTACGAGCAGTACTTC.

This rearrangement joins TRBV6-5 to TRBJ2-7; perhaps TRBD1 as D (6 bases). The length of the CDR3 is 15 residues. With 6 bases removed from V and 0 bases from J, the gap between germline ends came to 15 bases. Germline assignment: CDR1 MNHEY and CDR2 SVGAGI. CDR3 in amino acids: CASSLGQLNSYEQYF. The CDR3 nucleotides are TGTGCCAGCAGCTTAGGACAGTTAAACTCCTACGAGCAGTACTTC.

V and J are TRBV6-5 and TRBJ1-1; perhaps TRBD1 as D (6 bases). Germline loops: CDR1 MNHEY, CDR2 SVGAGI. This CDR3 has 13 amino acids. V was trimmed by 6 bases and J by 1 base, leaving 9 bases between them. CDR3 loop: CASSGQRNTEAFF. The CDR3 DNA reads TGTGCCAGCAGCGGACAGCGGAACACTGAAGCTTTCTTT.

The chain has TRBV28 and TRBJ1-3; D is unclear. The V gene lost 1 base and the J gene lost 4 bases, with 8 bases spanning the gap. Per the germline V gene, CDR1 is MDHEN and CDR2 is SYDVKM. The CDR3 covers 14 residues. Here the CDR3 DNA reads TGTGCCAGCAGTTTATCAGGATCGGGAAACACCATATATTTT. Amino acid sequence: CASSLSGSGNTIYF.

The gene calls are TRBV19 and TRBJ2-7, with 10 bases matching TRBD2. This CDR3 region has 16 residues. Germline CDR1 and CDR2: LNHDA and SQIVND (reference sequence). Germline trimming cut 2 bases from V and 7 bases from J; bases unmatched to any gene: 11. The CDR3: CASSIRALAGAGEQYF. CDR3 sequence (DNA): TGTGCCAGTAGTATAAGGGCTCTAGCGGGAGCGGGGGAGCAGTACTTC.

The CDR3 region is CASSQGLAGDSYNEQFF. CDR3 nucleotide sequence: TGTGCCAGCAGCCAAGGGTTAGCGGGAGACTCCTACAATGAGCAGTTCTTC. The V call is TRBV3-1 (or the pseudogene TRBV3-2), the J call TRBJ2-1; 9 bases agree with TRBD2. Germline V gene data show CDR1 as LGHDT and CDR2 as YNNKEL (reference sequence). This CDR3 region has 17 residues. Trimming cost V 1 base and J 0 bases; bases outside gene matches: 4.

The chain is built from TRBV3-1 (or the pseudogene TRBV3-2) and TRBJ2-3; TRBD2 aligns across 9 bases. Trimming at V came to 0 bases and at J to 3 bases, leaving 7 bases not matched to a gene. Germline V gene sequence: CDR1 LGHDT, CDR2 YNNKEL (reference sequence). CDR3 length equals 17 residues. The CDR3: CASSQEIQREVTDTQYF. In DNA, the CDR3 is TGTGCCAGCAGCCAAGAAATTCAGCGGGAGGTTACAGATACGCAGTATTTT.

This clone was detected once. The chain combines TRBV6-4 with TRBJ2-3, with D unresolved. The germline CDR1 and CDR2 sequences are MRHNA and SNTAGT. The CDR3 extends over 15 amino acids. V lost 4 bases, J lost 1 base, and 12 bases lay in between. CDR3 nucleotide sequence: TGTGCCAGCAGTGCCAGTTTTCTTCGCACAGATACGCAGTATTTT. This codes for CASSASFLRTDTQYF.

This clone occurred a few times. The chain carries TRBV14 and TRBJ2-7, with TRBD2 matching over 8 bases. Germline V gene sequence: CDR1 SGHDN, CDR2 FVKESK. This CDR3 comprises 14 residues. Unmatched junction bases numbered 6, after V lost 5 bases and J lost 3 bases. The CDR3 DNA reads TGTGCCAGCAGCAAAGCGGGAGCCCGCTACGAGCAGTACTTC. Its translation is CASSKAGARYEQYF.

The V gene is TRBV10-3, the J gene TRBJ1-5, with D perhaps TRBD1 (6 bases). Germline CDR1 ENHRY, CDR2 SYGVKD. The length of the CDR3 is 14 residues. Trimming left V 7 bases short and J 2 bases short, with 12 bases between. The DNA of the CDR3 is TGTGCCATCAAACAGGGTTCTGGCAATCAGCCCCAGCATTTT. Residues: CAIKQGSGNQPQHF.

CDR3 coding DNA: TGTGCCAGCAGCAATCGCCCTCCGGGACTAGGGCGACCGGTGAACACCGGGGAGCTGTTTTTT. It translates to CASSNRPPGLGRPVNTGELFF. The rearrangement joins TRBV28 to TRBJ2-2; 8 nucleotides agree with TRBD2. Germline V gene lookup returns CDR1 MDHEN and CDR2 SYDVKM. Trimming took 6 bases from V and 1 from J; bases not matched to a gene: 22. CDR3 length: 21 residues.

The chain carries TRBV4-2 and TRBJ1-3; no clear D gene. This CDR3 has 16 amino acids. Trimming shortened V by 2 bases and J by 3 bases, and 14 bases separated the two germline ends. Germline V gene lookup returns CDR1 LGHNA and CDR2 YNFKEQ. For the CDR3, the DNA is TGTGCCAGCAGCCAACCTGGGAGGTCGGGTGGAAACACCATATATTTT. It is translated as CASSQPGRSGGNTIYF.

This chain connects TRBV30 to TRBJ1-1; D is uncertain. CDR3 length: 12 residues. V lost 0 bases, J lost 9 bases, and 11 bases lay in between. The germline gives CDR1 GTSNPN, CDR2 SVGIG (reference sequence). The CDR3: CAWSVGGEKAFF. CDR3 DNA sequence: TGTGCCTGGAGTGTCGGAGGAGAGAAAGCTTTCTTT.

This chain uses TRBV6-4 with TRBJ2-3; maybe TRBD1 (7 bases). This CDR3 has 16 amino acids. Germline V gene sequence: CDR1 MRHNA, CDR2 SNTAGT. Trimming removed 6 bases from V and 3 bases from J, with 19 bases in between. The CDR3 DNA sequence: TGTGCCAGCAGAGAAAACCACAGGGGACTTACAGATACGCAGTATTTT. Residues: CASRENHRGLTDTQYF.

The chain uses TRBV2 and TRBJ2-2; a weak D match, TRBD2 (6 bases). Trimming removed 2 bases at V and 5 bases at J, with 15 bases between. The CDR3 runs 16 residues. Germline V gene lookup returns CDR1 SNHLY and CDR2 FYNNEI. This CDR3 reads CASSERGAGGTGELFF. The CDR3 DNA reads as TGTGCCAGCAGTGAACGGGGCGCCGGGGGTACCGGGGAGCTGTTTTTT.

V is TRBV2 and J is TRBJ1-1; weak D call: TRBD1 (6 bases). The V end was cut by 3 bases, the J end by 11 bases, with 19 bases between. The CDR3 covers 14 residues. Germline lookup yields CDR1 SNHLY and CDR2 FYNNEI. The CDR3 sequence is CASSEQLQQGSAFF. The DNA of the CDR3 is TGTGCCAGCAGTGAGCAACTTCAACAGGGCTCCGCTTTCTTT. Using reference TRBV2 and TRBJ1-1 for the parts outside the CDR3, the full variable domain is EPEVTQTPSHQVTQMGQEVILRCVPISNHLYFYWYRQILGQKVEFLVSFYNNEISEKSEIFDDQFSVERPDGSNFTLKIRSTKLEDSAMYFCASSEQLQQGSAFFGQGTRLTVV.

J is TRBJ2-1 and V is TRBV3-1 (or the pseudogene TRBV3-2); no clear D gene. Trimming left V 3 bases short and J 6 bases short, with 6 bases between. Germline loops: CDR1 LGHDT, CDR2 YNNKEL (reference sequence). This CDR3 is 12 amino acids long. CDR3 in DNA: TGTGCCAGCAGCCAGCTAGGCAATGAGCAGTTCTTC. Translation: CASSQLGNEQFF.